Below, one TCR beta chain is given with its context. Its target is unknown. Sequencing used immunoSEQ multiplex PCR; TCRdb keeps in-frame clones, though not all of them. Here the sample spans over 50,000 clones, 90% being singletons. Time point of the sample: week 5, during vaccination. Doses consisted of 300 ug of mutant IDH1 20-mer peptide each, paired with topical imiquimod. New WHO grade 3 or 4 astrocytomas that were IDH1-mutant and ATRX-lost had been found in donors. Germline V CDR1 and CDR2: GTSNPN, SVGIG (reference sequence). CDR3 length: 17 amino acids. J lost 3 bases, V lost 4 bases, and 12 bases had no gene match. This sample was taken from a study of a mutant IDH1 vaccine in newly diagnosed glioma. Study information: Patients got their first vaccination 4-6 weeks after radiotherapy alone, or with temozolomide cycles. Whole-study results and caveats: Among all patients, vaccine-induced immune responses occurred in over 80%.

This sample comprised PBMCs, obtained from a glioma patient whose treatment included an IDH1 peptide vaccine. The chain uses TRBV30 and TRBJ2-1; TRBD2 matches 10 bases. This clonotype was obtained from a woman aged 40 to 50 with glioma. The CDR3 region has the DNA TGTGCCTGGACCCCCCCGGCCAGGACTAGCGGCTACAATGAGCAGTTCTTC. Protein: CAWTPPARTSGYNEQFF. The variable domain in full, with the rest retrieved from reference TRBV30 and TRBJ2-1, is SQTIHQWPATLVQPVGSPLSLECTVEGTSNPNLYWYRQAAGRGLQLLFYSVGIGQISSEVPQNLSASRPQDRQFILSSKKLLLSDSGFYLCAWTPPARTSGYNEQFFGPGTRLTVL.